This T cell receptor (beta chain) was found in a study of tumor-infiltrating lymphocytes in primary liver carcinoma. Whole-study context: Primary liver carcinomas in the patients were surgically resected.

The V gene end was trimmed by 3 bases and the J gene end by 8 bases; junction bases not matched to a gene: 14. Germline loops: CDR1 SGHDT, CDR2 YYEEEE. This CDR3 spans 18 amino acids. The investigators made TCR beta cDNA from about 510 ng total RNA, using a constant-region primer. Libraries for TCR beta were built through three nested multiplex PCR rounds, which together made up a slightly modified ARM-PCR procedure. It was with TRBV1-TRBV30 forward primers and a C-beta reverse primer that the first two PCR rounds were run, at roughly 10 cycles each. Each CDR3 protein gets one entry after TCRdb re-called the multiplex PCR reads with MiXCR. Of 300,000 to 350,000 distinct CDR3 sequences in the sample, less than 65% were seen once. Out of unsorted whole blood came the blood RNA, and germline DNA was extracted as well.

The sample consisted of peripheral blood. This receptor was obtained from a man aged 35-49 years with primary liver carcinoma and hepatitis B virus infection. V usage is TRBV5-6 and J usage is TRBJ2-1; 13 bases map to TRBD2. The CDR3 DNA reads TGTGCCAGCAGCTCGACTAGCGGGAGGCGAACGGTTGGGGATGAGCAGTTCTTC. Encoded protein: CASSSTSGRRTVGDEQFF.